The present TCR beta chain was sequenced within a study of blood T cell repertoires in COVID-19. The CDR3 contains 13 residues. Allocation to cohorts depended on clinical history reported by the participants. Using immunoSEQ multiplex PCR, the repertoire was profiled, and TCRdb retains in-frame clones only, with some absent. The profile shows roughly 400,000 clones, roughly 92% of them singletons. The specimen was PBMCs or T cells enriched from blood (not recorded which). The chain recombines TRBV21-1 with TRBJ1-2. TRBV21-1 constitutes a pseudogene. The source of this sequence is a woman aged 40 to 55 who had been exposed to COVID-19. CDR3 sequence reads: CASSNDPRGGYTF. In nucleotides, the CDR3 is TGTGCCAGCAGCAATGACCCGCGGGGCGGCTACACCTTC.